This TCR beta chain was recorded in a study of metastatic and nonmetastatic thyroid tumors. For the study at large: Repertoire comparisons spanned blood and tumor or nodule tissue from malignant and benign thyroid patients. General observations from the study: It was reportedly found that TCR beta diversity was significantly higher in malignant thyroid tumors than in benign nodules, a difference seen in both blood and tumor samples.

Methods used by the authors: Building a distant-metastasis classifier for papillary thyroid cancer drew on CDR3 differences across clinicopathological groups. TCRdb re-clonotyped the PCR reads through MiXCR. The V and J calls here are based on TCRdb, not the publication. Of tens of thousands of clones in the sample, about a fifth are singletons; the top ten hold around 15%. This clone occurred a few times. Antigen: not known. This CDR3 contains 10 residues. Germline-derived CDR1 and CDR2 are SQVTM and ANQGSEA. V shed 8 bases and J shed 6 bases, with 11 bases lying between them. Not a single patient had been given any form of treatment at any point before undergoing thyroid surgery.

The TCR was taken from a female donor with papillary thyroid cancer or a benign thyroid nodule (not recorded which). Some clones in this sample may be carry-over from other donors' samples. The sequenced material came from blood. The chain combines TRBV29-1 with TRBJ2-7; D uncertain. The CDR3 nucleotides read TGCAGCCCCCCGGTGGGCGAGCAGTACTTC. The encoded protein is CSPPVGEQYF.